The clone carrying this T cell receptor (beta chain) has only one observation. These data belong to a study of PD-1 blockade in mismatch repair-deficient tumors. Whole-study context: Patients had approximately 12 mismatch repair-deficient cancer types and were previously treated and progressing.

Method: immunoSEQ multiplex PCR; TCRdb's copy keeps in-frame clones and lacks some. The data hold some 70,000 clones, with around 80% observed a single time. J gave up 2 bases and V 5 bases, and 7 bases lay outside the gene matches. Germline V gene sequence: CDR1 MNHNY, CDR2 SVGAGI (reference sequence). CDR3 length: 15 amino acids. Sample: peripheral blood, taken 2 weeks after starting pembrolizumab. This rearrangement joins TRBV6-6 to TRBJ1-2; TRBD1 aligns across 8 bases. The TCR sequence derives from an adult with mismatch repair-deficient cancer. The DNA for the CDR3 is TGTGCCAGCAGTACCGTCAGGGGGCGGAACTATGGCTACACCTTC. Translated: CASSTVRGRNYGYTF.